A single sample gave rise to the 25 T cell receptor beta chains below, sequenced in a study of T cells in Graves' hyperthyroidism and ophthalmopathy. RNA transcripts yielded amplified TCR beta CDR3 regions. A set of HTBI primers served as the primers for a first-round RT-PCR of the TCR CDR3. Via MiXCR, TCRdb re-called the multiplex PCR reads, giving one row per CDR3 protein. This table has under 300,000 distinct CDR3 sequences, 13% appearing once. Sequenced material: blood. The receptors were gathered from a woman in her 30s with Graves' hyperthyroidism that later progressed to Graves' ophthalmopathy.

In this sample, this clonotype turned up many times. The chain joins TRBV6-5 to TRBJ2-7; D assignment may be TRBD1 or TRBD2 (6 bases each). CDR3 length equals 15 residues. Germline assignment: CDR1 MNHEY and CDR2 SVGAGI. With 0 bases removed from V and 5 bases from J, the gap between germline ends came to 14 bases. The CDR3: CASSYSAGAGNEQYF. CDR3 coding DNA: TGTGCCAGCAGTTACTCCGCAGGGGCGGGGAACGAGCAGTACTTC.

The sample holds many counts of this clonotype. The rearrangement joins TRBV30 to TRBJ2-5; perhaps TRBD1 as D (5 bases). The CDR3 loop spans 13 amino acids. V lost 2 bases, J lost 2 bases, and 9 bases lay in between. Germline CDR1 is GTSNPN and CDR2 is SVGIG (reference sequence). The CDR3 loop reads CAWSRGLQETQYF. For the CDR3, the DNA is TGTGCCTGGAGTAGGGGTCTTCAAGAGACCCAGTACTTC.

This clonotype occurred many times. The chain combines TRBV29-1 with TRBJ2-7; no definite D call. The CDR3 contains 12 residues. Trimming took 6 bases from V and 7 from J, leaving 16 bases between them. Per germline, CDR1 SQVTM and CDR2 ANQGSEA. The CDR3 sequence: CSVSELGYEQYF. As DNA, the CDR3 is TGCAGCGTCTCCGAGCTAGGCTATGAGCAGTACTTC.

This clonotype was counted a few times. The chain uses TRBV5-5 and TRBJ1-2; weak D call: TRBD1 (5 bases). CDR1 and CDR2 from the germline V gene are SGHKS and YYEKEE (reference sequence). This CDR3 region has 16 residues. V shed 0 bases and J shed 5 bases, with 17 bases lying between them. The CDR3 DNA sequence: TGTGCCAGCAGCTTGGGATTGGTCTGGGAGGGGTATGGCTACACCTTC. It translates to CASSLGLVWEGYGYTF.

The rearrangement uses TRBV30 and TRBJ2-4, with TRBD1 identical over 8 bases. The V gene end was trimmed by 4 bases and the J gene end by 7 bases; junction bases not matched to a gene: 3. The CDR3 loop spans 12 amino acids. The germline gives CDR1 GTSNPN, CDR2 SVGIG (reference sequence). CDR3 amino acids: CAWKTGVNIQYF. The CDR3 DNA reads TGTGCCTGGAAGACAGGGGTTAACATTCAGTACTTC. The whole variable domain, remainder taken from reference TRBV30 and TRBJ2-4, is SQTIHQWPATLVQPVGSPLSLECTVEGTSNPNLYWYRQAAGRGLQLLFYSVGIGQISSEVPQNLSASRPQDRQFILSSKKLLLSDSGFYLCAWKTGVNIQYFGAGTRLSVL.

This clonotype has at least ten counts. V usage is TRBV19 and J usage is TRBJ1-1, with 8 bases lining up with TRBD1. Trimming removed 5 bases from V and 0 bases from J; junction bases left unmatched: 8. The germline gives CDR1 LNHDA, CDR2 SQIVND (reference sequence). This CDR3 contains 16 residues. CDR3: CASSSPMTGVNTEAFF. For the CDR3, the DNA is TGTGCCAGTAGTTCACCGATGACAGGGGTGAACACTGAAGCTTTCTTT.

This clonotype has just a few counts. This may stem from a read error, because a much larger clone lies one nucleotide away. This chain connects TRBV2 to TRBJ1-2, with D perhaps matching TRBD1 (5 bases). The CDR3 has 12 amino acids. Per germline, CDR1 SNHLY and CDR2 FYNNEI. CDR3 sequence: CANSVDSYGYTF. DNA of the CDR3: TGTGCCAACAGTGTTGACAGTTATGGCTACACCTTC.

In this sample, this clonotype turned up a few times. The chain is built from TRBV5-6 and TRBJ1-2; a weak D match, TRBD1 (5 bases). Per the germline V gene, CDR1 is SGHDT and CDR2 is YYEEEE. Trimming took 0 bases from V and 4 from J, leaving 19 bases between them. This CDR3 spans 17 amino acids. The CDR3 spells CASSLDILAGRVYGYTF. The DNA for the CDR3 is TGTGCCAGCAGCTTGGACATCCTGGCAGGGCGTGTCTATGGCTACACCTTC.

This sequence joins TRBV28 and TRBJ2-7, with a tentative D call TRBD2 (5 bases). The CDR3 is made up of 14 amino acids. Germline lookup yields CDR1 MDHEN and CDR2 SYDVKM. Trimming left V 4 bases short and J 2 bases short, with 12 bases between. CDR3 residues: CASSSVLGPYEQYF. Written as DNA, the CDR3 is TGTGCCAGCAGTTCCGTACTAGGCCCCTACGAGCAGTACTTC.

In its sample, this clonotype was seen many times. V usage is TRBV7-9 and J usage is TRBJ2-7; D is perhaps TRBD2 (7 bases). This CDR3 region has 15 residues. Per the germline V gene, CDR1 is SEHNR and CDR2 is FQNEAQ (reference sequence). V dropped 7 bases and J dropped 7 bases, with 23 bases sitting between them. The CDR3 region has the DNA TGTGCCAGCACCTCCGGGGGGATCGAGAGGGGGGAGCAGTACTTC. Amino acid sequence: CASTSGGIERGEQYF. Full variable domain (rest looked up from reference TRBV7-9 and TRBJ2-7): DTGVSQNPRHKITKRGQNVTFRCDPISEHNRLYWYRQTLGQGPEFLTYFQNEAQLEKSRLLSDRFSAERPKGSFSTLEIQRTEQGDSAMYLCASTSGGIERGEQYFGPGTRLTVT.

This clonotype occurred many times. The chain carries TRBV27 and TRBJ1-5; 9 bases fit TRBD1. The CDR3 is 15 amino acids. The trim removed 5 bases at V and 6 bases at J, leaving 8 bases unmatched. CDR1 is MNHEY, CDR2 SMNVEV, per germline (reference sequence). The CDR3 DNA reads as TGTGCCAGCAGTCCCGGGACAGGGTCCTCTCAGCCCCAGCATTTT. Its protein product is CASSPGTGSSQPQHF.

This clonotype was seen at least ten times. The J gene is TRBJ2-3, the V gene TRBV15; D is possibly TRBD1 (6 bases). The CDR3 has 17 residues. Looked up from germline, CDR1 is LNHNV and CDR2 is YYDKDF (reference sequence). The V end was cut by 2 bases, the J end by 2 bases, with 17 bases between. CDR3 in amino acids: CATSRLPRDTHTDTQYF. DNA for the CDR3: TGTGCCACCAGCAGATTACCCCGGGACACCCACACAGATACGCAGTATTTT.

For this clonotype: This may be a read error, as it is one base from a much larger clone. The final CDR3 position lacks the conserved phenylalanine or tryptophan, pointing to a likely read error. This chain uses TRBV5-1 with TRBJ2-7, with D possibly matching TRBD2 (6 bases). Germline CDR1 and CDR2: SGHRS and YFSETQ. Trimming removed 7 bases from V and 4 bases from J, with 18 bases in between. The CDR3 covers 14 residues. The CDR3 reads CASALSGSGYEQYL. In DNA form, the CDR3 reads TGCGCCAGCGCCCTCTCCGGGAGTGGGTACGAGCAGTACCTC.

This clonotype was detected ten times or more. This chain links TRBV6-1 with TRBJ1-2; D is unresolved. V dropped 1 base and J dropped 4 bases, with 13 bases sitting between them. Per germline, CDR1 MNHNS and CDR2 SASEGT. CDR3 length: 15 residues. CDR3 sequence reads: CASSEVEGWGYGYTF. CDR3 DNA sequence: TGTGCCAGCAGTGAAGTTGAAGGGTGGGGCTATGGCTACACCTTC.

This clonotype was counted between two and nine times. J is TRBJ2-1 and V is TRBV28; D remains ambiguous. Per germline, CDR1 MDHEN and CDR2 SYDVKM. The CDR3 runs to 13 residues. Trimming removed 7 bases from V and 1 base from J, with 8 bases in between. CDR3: CASKPTSYNEQFF. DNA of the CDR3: TGTGCCAGCAAGCCAACTTCCTACAATGAGCAGTTCTTC.

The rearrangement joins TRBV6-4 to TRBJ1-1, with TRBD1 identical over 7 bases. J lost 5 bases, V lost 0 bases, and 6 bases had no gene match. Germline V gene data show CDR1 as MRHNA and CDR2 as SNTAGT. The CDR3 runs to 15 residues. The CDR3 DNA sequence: TGTGCCAGCAGTGACTCTGGCAGGGGGGAAACTGAAGCTTTCTTT. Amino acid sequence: CASSDSGRGETEAFF.

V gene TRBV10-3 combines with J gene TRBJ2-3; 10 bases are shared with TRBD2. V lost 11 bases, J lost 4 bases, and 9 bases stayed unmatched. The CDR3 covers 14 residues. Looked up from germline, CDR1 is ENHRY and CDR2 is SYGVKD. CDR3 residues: CAVLAGVVSDTQYF. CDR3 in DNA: TGTGCCGTGCTAGCGGGAGTTGTCTCAGATACGCAGTATTTT.

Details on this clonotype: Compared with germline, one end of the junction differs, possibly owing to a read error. The CDR3 nucleotides are TGTGCCAGCAGCTTCAGAACCCCAACTAACGAAAAACTGTTTTTT. Protein: CASSFRTPTNEKLFF. V and J are TRBV7-2 and TRBJ1-4, with D unclear. The germline V gene encodes CDR1 SGHTA and CDR2 FQGNSA. The CDR3 is 15 amino acids.

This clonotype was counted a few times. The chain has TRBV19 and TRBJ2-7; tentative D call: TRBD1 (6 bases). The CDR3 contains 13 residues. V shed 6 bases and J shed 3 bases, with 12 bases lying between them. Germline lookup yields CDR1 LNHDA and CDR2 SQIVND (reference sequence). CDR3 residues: CASSEQGNYEQYF. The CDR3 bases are TGTGCCAGTAGCGAACAGGGAAACTACGAGCAGTACTTC.

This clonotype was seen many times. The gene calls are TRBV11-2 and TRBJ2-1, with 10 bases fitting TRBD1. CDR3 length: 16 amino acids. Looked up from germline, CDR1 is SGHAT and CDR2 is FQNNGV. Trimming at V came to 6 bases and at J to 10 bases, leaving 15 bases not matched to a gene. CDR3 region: CASSRPGQGRRKEQFF. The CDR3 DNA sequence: TGTGCCAGCAGTCGACCGGGACAGGGGCGGCGAAAAGAGCAGTTCTTC.

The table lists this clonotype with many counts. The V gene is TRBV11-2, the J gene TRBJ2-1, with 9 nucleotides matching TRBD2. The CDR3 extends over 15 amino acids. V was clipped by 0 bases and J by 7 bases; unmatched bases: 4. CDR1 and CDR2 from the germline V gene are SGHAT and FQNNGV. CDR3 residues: CASSLEAGGPNEQFF. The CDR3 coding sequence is TGTGCCAGCAGCTTAGAGGCGGGAGGGCCAAATGAGCAGTTCTTC. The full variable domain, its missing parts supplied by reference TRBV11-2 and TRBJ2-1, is EAGVAQSPRYKIIEKRQSVAFWCNPISGHATLYWYQQILGQGPKLLIQFQNNGVVDDSQLPKDRFSAERLKGVDSTLKIQPAKLEDSAVYLCASSLEAGGPNEQFFGPGTRLTVL.

The CDR3 DNA reads TGTGCCAGCAGCTGGGGGACAGGGGCCCTGAACACTGAAGCTTTCTTT. It is translated as CASSWGTGALNTEAFF. This chain connects TRBV7-2 to TRBJ1-1, with 10 bases lining up with TRBD1. CDR1 and CDR2 from the germline V gene are SGHTA and FQGNSA. The ends lost 4 bases at V and 0 bases at J; junction bases unmatched: 5. This CDR3 comprises 16 residues.

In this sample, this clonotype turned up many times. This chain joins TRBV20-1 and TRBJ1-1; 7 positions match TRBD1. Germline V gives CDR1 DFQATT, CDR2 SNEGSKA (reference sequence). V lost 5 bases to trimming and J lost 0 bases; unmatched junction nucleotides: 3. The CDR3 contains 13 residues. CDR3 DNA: TGCAGTGCTGAACAGGGGTTGAACACTGAAGCTTTCTTT. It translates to CSAEQGLNTEAFF.

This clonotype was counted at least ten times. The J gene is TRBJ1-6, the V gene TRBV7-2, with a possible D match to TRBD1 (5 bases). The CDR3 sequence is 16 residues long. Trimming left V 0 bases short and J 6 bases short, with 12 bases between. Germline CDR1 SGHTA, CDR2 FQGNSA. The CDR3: CASSLAWPGTNSPLHF. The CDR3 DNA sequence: TGTGCCAGCAGCTTAGCTTGGCCAGGGACTAATTCACCCCTCCACTTT.

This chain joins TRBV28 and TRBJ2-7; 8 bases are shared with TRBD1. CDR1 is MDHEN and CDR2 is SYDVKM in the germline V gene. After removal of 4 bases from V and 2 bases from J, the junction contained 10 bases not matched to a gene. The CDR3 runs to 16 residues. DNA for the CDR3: TGTGCCAGCAGTTCCCCCCCTGACAGGGGCCCCTACGAGCAGTACTTC. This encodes CASSSPPDRGPYEQYF.